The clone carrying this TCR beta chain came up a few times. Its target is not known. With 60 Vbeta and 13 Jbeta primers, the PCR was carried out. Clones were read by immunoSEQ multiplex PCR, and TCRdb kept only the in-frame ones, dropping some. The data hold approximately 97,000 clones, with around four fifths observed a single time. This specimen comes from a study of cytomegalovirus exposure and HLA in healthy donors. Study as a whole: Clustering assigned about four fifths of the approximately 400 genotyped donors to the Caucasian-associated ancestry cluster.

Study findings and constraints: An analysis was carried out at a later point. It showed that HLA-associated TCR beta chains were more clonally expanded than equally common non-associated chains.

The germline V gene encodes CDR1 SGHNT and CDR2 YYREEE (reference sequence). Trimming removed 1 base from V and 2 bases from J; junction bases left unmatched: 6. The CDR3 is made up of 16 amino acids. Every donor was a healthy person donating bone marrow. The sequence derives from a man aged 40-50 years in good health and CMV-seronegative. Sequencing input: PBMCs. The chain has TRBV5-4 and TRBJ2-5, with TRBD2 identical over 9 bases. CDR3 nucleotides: TGTGCCAGCAGCTTGATGATTGCGGGGGGGCAAGAGACCCAGTACTTC. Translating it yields CASSLMIAGGQETQYF.